These 3 T cell receptor beta chains were all obtained from the same sample, sequenced in a study of blood T cell repertoires in COVID-19. Profiling relied on immunoSEQ multiplex PCR, and the TCRdb table lists in-frame clones only, not all of them. The table lists 150,000 to 200,000 clones, approximately 83% of them singletons. The material sequenced was peripheral blood. All receptors come from a woman aged 80 or older with active or convalescent COVID-19.

V gene TRBV27 combines with J gene TRBJ2-7; 10 bases map to TRBD2. The CDR3 runs 17 residues. With 5 bases clipped from V and 4 bases from J, the junction kept 14 bases outside the gene matches. In germline, CDR1 is MNHEY, CDR2 SMNVEV (reference sequence). The CDR3: CASSPRPHSGGIYEQYF. The CDR3 bases are TGTGCCAGCAGTCCCAGGCCCCATAGCGGGGGGATTTACGAGCAGTACTTC.

The rearrangement uses TRBV6-2 or TRBV6-3 and TRBJ2-7; TRBD1 might be the D (6 bases). Trimming stripped 5 bases from V and 0 bases from J, with 14 bases between. This CDR3 contains 15 residues. The germline V gene encodes CDR1 MNHEY and CDR2 SVGEGT. CDR3 sequence (DNA): TGTGCCAGCAGTGTACACGACAGGTTCTCCTACGAGCAGTACTTC. Translation gives CASSVHDRFSYEQYF.

This chain joins TRBV29-1 and TRBJ2-2; 11 bases are shared with TRBD1. The CDR3 runs 15 residues. V lost 4 bases, J lost 5 bases, and 6 bases stayed unmatched. Germline CDR1 reads SQVTM; CDR2 reads ANQGSEA. The CDR3 sequence is CSVALGTGGTGELFF. CDR3 sequence (DNA): TGCAGCGTTGCCCTTGGGACAGGGGGTACCGGGGAGCTGTTTTTT.